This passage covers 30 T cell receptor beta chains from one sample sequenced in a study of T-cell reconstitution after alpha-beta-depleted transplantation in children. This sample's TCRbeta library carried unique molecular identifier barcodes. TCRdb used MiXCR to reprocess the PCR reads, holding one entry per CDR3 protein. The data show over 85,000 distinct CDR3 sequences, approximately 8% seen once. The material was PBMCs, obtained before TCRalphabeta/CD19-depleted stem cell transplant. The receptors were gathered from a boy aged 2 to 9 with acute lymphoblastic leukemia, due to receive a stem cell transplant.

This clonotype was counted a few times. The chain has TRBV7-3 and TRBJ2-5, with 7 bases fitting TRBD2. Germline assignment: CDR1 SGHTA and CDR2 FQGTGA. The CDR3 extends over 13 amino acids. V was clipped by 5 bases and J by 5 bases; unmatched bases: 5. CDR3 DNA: TGTGCCAGCAGCCGCGGGGGTTGGGAGACCCAGTACTTC. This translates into CASSRGGWETQYF. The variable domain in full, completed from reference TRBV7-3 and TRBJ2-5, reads GAGVSQTPSNKVTEKGKYVELRCDPISGHTALYWYRQSLGQGPEFLIYFQGTGAADDSGLPNDRFFAVRPEGSVSTLKIQRTERGDSAVYLCASSRGGWETQYFGPGTRLLVL.

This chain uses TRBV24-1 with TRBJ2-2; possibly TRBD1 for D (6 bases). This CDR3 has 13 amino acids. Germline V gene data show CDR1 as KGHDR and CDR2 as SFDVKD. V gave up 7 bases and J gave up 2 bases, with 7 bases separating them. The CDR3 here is CATRGGNTGELFF. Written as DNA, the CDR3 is TGTGCCACCAGAGGGGGTAACACCGGGGAGCTGTTTTTT.

The CDR3 sequence: CASSYAGGRTEAFF. The CDR3 DNA follows: TGTGCCAGCAGTTACGCAGGGGGAAGGACTGAAGCTTTCTTT. The chain uses TRBV6-5 and TRBJ1-1, with 7 bases aligning to TRBD1. The CDR3 covers 14 residues. Trimming cost V 2 bases and J 5 bases; bases outside gene matches: 5. Germline V lookup: CDR1 MNHEY, CDR2 SVGAGI.

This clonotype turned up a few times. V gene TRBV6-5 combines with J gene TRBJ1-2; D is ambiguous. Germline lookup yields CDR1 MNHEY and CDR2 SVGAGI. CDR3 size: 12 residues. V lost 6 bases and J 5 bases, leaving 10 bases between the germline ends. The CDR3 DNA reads TGTGCCAGCAGATCCGTGGGATATGGCTACACCTTC. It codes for CASRSVGYGYTF.

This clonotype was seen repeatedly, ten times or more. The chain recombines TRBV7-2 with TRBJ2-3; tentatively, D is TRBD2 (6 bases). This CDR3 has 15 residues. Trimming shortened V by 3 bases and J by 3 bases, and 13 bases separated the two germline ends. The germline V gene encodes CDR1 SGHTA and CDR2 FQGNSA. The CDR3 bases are TGTGCCAGCAGCTTTGGCCTAGCGCGGACAGATACGCAGTATTTT. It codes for CASSFGLARTDTQYF.

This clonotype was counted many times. CDR3 protein: CASSMDTPATNEKLFF. The CDR3 DNA reads as TGTGCCAGCAGTATGGACACCCCCGCAACTAATGAAAAACTGTTTTTT. The rearrangement links TRBV2 to TRBJ1-4; weak D call: TRBD1 (5 bases). The CDR3 is made up of 16 amino acids. The V gene's germline CDR1 is SNHLY and CDR2 FYNNEI. The ends were cut back, 5 bases at V and 0 bases at J, with 13 bases in the middle. Full variable domain (remainder filled in from reference TRBV2 and TRBJ1-4): EPEVTQTPSHQVTQMGQEVILRCVPISNHLYFYWYRQILGQKVEFLVSFYNNEISEKSEIFDDQFSVERPDGSNFTLKIRSTKLEDSAMYFCASSMDTPATNEKLFFGSGTQLSVL.

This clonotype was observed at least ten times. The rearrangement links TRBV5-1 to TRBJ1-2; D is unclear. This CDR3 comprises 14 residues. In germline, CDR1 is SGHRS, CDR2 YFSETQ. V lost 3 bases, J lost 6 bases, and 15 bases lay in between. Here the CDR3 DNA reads TGCGCCAGCAGCTCAACACAGACTCGGAATGGCTACACCTTC. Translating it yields CASSSTQTRNGYTF.

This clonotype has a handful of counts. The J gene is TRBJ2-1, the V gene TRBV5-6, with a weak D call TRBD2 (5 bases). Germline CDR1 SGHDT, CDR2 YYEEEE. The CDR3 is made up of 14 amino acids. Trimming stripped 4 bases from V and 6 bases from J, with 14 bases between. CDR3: CASSRVLSGNEQFF. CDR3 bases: TGTGCCAGCAGCCGCGTCCTCAGCGGCAATGAGCAGTTCTTC.

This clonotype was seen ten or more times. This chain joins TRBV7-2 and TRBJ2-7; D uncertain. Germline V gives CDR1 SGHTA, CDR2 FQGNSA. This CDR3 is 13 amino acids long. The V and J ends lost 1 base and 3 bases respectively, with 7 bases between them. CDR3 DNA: TGTGCCAGCAGCTTAGTCAAGGGCTACGAGCAGTACTTC. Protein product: CASSLVKGYEQYF.

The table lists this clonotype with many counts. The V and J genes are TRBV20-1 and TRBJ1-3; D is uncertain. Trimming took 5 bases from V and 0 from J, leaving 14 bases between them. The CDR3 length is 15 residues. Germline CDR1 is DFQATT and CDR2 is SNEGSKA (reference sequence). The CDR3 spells CSASDATSSGNTIYF. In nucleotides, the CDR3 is TGCAGTGCTTCGGACGCCACAAGCTCTGGAAACACCATATATTTT.

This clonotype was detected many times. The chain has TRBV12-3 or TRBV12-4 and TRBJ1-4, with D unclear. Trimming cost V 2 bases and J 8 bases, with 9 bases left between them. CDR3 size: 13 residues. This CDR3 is CASSLPGREKLFF. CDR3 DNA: TGTGCCAGCAGTTTACCGGGGAGGGAAAAACTGTTTTTT.

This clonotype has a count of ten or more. The CDR3 loop reads CASSPPSHADSPLHF. The CDR3 nucleotides are TGTGCCAGCAGTCCTCCCTCCCATGCGGATTCACCCCTCCACTTT. The V and J genes are TRBV12-3 or TRBV12-4 and TRBJ1-6; D call uncertain. The CDR3 is 15 residues long. V gave up 5 bases and J gave up 8 bases, with 16 bases separating them.

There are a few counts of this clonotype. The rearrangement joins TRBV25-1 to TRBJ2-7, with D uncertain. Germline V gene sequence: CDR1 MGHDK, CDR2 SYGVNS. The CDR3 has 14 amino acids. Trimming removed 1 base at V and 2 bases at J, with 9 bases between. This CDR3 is CASSESLSAYEQYF. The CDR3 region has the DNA TGTGCCAGCAGTGAATCTCTGTCAGCCTACGAGCAGTACTTC.

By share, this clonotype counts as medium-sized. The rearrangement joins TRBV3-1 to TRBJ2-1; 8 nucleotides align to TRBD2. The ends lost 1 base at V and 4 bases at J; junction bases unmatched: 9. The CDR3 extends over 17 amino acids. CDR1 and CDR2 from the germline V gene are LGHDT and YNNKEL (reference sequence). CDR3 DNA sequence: TGTGCCAGCAGCCAAGTTTCGCGGGGGGCAACTTACAATGAGCAGTTCTTC. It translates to CASSQVSRGATYNEQFF.

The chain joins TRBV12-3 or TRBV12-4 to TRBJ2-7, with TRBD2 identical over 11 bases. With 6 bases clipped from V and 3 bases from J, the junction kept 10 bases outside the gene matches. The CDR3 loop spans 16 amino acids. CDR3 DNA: TGTGCCAGCAGGAAGACTAGCGGGGTGATTATCTACGAGCAGTACTTC. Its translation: CASRKTSGVIIYEQYF.

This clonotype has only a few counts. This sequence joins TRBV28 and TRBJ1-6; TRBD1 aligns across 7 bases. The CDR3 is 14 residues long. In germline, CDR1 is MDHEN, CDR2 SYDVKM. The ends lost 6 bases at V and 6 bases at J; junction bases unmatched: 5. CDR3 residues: CASRTDRSNSPLHF. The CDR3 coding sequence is TGTGCCAGCAGGACGGACAGGTCTAATTCACCCCTCCACTTT.

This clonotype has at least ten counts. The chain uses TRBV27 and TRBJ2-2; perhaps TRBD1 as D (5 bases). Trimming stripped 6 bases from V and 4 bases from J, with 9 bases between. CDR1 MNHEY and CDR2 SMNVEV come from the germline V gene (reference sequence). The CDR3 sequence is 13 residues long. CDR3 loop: CASRAGFTGELFF. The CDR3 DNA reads TGTGCCAGCAGGGCAGGGTTCACCGGGGAGCTGTTTTTT.

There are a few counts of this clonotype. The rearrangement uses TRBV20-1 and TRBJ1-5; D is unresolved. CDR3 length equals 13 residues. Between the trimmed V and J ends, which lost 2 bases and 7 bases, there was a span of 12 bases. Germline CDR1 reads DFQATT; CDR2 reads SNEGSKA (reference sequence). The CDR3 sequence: CSARSGRVQPQHF. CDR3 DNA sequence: TGCAGTGCTAGATCGGGTAGGGTACAGCCCCAGCATTTT.

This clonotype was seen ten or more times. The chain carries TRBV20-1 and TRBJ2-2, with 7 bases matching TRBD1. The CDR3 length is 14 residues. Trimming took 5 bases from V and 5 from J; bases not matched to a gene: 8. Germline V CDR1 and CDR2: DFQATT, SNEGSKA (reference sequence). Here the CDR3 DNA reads TGCAGTGCTTTCCAAGGGGGCGGGACCGGGGAGCTGTTTTTT. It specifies CSAFQGGGTGELFF.

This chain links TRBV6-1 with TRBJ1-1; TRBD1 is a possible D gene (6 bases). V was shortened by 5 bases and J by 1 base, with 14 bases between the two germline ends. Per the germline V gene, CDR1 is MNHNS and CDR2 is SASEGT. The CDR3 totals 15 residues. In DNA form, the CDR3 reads TGTGCCAGCAGTCCTCAGACAGGCCAGAACACTGAAGCTTTCTTT. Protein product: CASSPQTGQNTEAFF.

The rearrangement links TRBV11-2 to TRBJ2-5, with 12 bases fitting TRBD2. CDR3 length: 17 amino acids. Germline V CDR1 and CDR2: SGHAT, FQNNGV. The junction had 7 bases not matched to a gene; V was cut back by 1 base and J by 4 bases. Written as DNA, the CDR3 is TGTGCCAGCAGCTTAGTTCTAGCGGGGGGGCCCGGAGAGACCCAGTACTTC. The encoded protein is CASSLVLAGGPGETQYF.

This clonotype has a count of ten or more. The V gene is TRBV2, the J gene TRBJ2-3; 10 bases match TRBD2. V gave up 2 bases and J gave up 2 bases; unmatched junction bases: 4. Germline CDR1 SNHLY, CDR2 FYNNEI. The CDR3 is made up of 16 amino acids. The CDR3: CASSEIAGGFTDTQYF. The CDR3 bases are TGTGCCAGCAGTGAAATAGCGGGGGGATTCACAGATACGCAGTATTTT. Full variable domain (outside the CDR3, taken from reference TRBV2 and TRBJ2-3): EPEVTQTPSHQVTQMGQEVILRCVPISNHLYFYWYRQILGQKVEFLVSFYNNEISEKSEIFDDQFSVERPDGSNFTLKIRSTKLEDSAMYFCASSEIAGGFTDTQYFGPGTRLTVL.

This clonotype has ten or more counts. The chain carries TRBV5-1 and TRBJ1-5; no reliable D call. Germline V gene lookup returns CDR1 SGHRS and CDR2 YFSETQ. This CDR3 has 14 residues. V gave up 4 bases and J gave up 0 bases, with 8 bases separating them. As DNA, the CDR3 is TGCGCCAGCAGCCCCTTAGGTAGCAATCAGCCCCAGCATTTT. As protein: CASSPLGSNQPQHF. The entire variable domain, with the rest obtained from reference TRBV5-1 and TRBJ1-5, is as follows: KAGVTQTPRYLIKTRGQQVTLSCSPISGHRSVSWYQQTPGQGLQFLFEYFSETQRNKGNFPGRFSGRQFSNSRSEMNVSTLELGDSALYLCASSPLGSNQPQHFGDGTRLSIL.

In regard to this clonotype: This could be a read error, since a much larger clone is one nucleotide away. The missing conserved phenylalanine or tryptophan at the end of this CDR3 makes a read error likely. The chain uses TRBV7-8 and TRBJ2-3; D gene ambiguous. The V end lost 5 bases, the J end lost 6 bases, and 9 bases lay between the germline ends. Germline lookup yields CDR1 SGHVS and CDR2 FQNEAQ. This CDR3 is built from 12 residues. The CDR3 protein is CASSPGVDTQYV. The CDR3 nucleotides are TGTGCCAGCAGCCCCGGCGTGGATACGCAGTATGTT.

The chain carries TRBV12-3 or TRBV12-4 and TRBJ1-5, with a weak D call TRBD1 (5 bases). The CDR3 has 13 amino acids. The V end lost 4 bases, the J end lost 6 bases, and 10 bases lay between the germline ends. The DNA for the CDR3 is TGTGCCAGCAGTTGGGGGTCAGCTCAGCCCCAGCATTTT. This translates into CASSWGSAQPQHF.

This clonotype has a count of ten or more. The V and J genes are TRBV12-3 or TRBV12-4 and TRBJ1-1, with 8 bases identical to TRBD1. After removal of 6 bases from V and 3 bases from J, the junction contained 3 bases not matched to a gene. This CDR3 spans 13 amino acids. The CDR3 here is CASRLDRDTEAFF. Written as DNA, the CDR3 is TGTGCCAGCAGACTGGACAGGGACACTGAAGCTTTCTTT.

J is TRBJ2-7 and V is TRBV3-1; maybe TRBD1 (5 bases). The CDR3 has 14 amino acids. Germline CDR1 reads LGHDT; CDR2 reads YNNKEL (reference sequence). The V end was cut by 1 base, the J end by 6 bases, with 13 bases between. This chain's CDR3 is CASSQAERGGEQYF. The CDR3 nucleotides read TGTGCCAGCAGCCAAGCAGAAAGGGGTGGCGAGCAGTACTTC.

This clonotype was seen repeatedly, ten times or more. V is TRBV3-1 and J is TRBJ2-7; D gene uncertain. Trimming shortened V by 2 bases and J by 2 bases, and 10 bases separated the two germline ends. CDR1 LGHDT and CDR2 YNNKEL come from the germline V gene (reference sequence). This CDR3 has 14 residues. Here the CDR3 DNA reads TGTGCCAGCAGCCAAACAGACAAAGCCTACGAGCAGTACTTC. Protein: CASSQTDKAYEQYF.

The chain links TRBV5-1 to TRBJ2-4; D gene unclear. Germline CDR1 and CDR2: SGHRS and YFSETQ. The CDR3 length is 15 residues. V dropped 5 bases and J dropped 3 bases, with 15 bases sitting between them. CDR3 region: CASSHNLGNKNIQYF. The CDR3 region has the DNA TGCGCCAGCAGTCATAATCTGGGCAACAAAAACATTCAGTACTTC.

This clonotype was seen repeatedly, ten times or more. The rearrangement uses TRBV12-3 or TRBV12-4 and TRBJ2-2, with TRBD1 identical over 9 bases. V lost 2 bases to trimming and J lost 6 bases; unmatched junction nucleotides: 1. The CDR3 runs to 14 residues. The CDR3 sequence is CASSLRQGAGELFF. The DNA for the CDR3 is TGTGCCAGCAGTTTACGACAGGGGGCCGGGGAGCTGTTTTTT.